The text below deals with one T cell receptor (beta chain). The target antigen is unknown. Donors sampled were nominally healthy, though unrecorded immune exposures were likely. This record belongs to a study of cytomegalovirus exposure and HLA in healthy donors. This CDR3 has 15 residues. Germline lookup yields CDR1 SGHVS and CDR2 FQNEAQ. V was shortened by 7 bases and J by 2 bases, with 18 bases between the two germline ends. Study-level points and caveats: Investigators reported 150 to 200 TCR beta chains as tied to cytomegalovirus.

It was with 60 Vbeta and 13 Jbeta primers that the PCR ran. Libraries were prepared by immunoSEQ multiplex PCR; TCRdb keeps only in-frame clonotypes and omits some of them. The table has roughly 30,000 clones, 80% to 90% seen once. This chain uses TRBV7-8 with TRBJ2-7; the D gene is possibly TRBD2 (5 bases). This sequence was found in a boy between 10 and 17 years old in good health and CMV-seronegative. The sequenced material came from PBMCs. The CDR3 loop is CASTPSRLATYEQYF. In DNA, the CDR3 is TGTGCCAGCACCCCTTCCCGGCTAGCAACCTACGAGCAGTACTTC.